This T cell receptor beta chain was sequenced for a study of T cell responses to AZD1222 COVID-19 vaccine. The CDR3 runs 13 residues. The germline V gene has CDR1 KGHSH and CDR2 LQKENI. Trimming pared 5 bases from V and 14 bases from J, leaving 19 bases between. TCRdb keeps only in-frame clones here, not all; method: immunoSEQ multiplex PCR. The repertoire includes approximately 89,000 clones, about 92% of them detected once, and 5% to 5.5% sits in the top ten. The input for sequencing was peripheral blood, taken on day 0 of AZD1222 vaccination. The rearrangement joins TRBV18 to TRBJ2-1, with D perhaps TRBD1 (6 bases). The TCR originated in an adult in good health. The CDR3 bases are TGTGCCAGCTCATACAATGGGGGCGACAAGGAGTTCTTC. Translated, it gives CASSYNGGDKEFF.